This TCR beta chain is drawn from a study (dated by TCRdb to 2015 to 2016). The library was obtained by RT-PCR. For sequencing, an Illumina MiSeq was employed. The raw public reads went through TCRdb reprocessing: fastp at Q25, MiXCR clone calling, in-frame beta chains kept. Identical CDR3 protein sequences are pooled into one entry, listed with their most common genes and DNA. The sample data list almost 700,000 distinct CDR3 sequences, and 12% to 15% of these were observed just once. The biggest ten clones account for around 3.3% of the sample. CDR1 MNHNY and CDR2 SVGAGI were looked up in the germline V gene (reference sequence). CDR3 length: 15 amino acids, cysteine to phenylalanine. Only the CDR3 portion is preserved as DNA: 45 bases, with reading frame beginning at the first base. Relative to germline, V is 2 bases shorter and J is 2 bases shorter, with 12 bases between their ends. Comment on this clonotype: This clone's antigen is unknown. No base-level quality is on record; no much larger clone is a single base apart.

The source of this sequence is a female donor in good health, serving as a healthy control. The sequence links TRBV6-6 to TRBJ1-1, and perhaps TRBD1 as D gene, on 5 matching bases. What was sequenced was memory CD4+ T cells from blood. The nucleotide sequence reads as follows: TGTGCCAGCAGTTACCCCGGGGGGGGAAACACTGAAGCTTTCTTT. This yields the protein CASSYPGGGNTEAFF.